The text below deals with one T cell receptor beta chain. The authors' processing: Reference gene primers were amplified, and this amplification served to estimate nucleated cell counts. Using immunoSEQ multiplex PCR, the repertoire was profiled, and TCRdb retains in-frame clones only, with some absent. From that table come the V and J calls and clone size; the DNA was used to work out D and trimming. The data show some 150,000 clones, with around 80% seen just once and 0.5% to 0.65% held by the top ten. The record originates from a study of blood T cell repertoires in COVID-19. Turning to the study itself: T cells, B-cell-depleted T cells, or PBMCs provided the cDNA or gDNA that served as material.

The clonotype was recovered from a man aged 60 to 75 with acute or convalescent COVID-19. The specimen was peripheral blood.

CDR3 coding DNA: TGCGCCAGCAGCCAAGTGGTCGGGCAGGGGGGTGGGGGCTACACCTTC. It codes for CASSQVVGQGGGGYTF. The chain carries TRBV4-3 and TRBJ1-2; 7 bases match TRBD1. Losses at the gene ends were 1 base for V and 8 bases for J; bases not matched to a gene: 13. The CDR3 is 16 residues long. The germline CDR1 and CDR2 sequences are LGHNA and YSLEER.